This TCR beta chain was obtained from a study of T-cell reconstitution after alpha-beta-depleted transplantation in children. Unique molecular identifiers featured in how the TCRbeta library was prepared. TCRdb processed the PCR reads anew with MiXCR; each CDR3 protein has one entry. The table lists around 490,000 distinct CDR3 sequences, about an eighth of them singletons, with about 15% in the top ten. The receptor's source is a female patient under 10 years old who had a stem cell transplant for aplastic anemia, so the T cells may come from the graft donor. The material was PBMCs, mostly from graft donor cells, obtained 180 days after TCRalphabeta/CD19-depleted stem cell transplant.

DNA for the CDR3: TGTGCCAGCAGCGCCAACTCCGGGACTAGCGGGAGAAGAGGCACAGATACGCAGTATTTT. Encoded protein: CASSANSGTSGRRGTDTQYF. This rearrangement joins TRBV9 to TRBJ2-3; 14 bases agree with TRBD2. CDR3 size: 20 residues. Germline V gene sequence: CDR1 SGDLS, CDR2 YYNGEE. V gave up 3 bases and J gave up 1 base; unmatched junction bases: 13.